This entry concerns a single T cell receptor beta chain. Its antigen is unknown. The data derive from a study of coeliac disease. Whole-study context: The study queried TRBV7-2 bias without high-resolution HLA data.

The V gene lost 3 bases and the J gene lost 6 bases, with 8 bases spanning the gap. Germline assignment: CDR1 SQVTM and CDR2 ANQGSEA. The CDR3 consists of 11 residues. TCRdb's copy holds only in-frame clones and misses some; the assay was immunoSEQ multiplex PCR. The sample includes several thousand clones, around 63% of them seen just once. Study conclusions and caveats: Of coeliac lamina propria samples, about 45% of the 18 held published gliadin-specific TRB sequences, versus 1 of 6 controls.

The receptor comes from a man between 65 and 85 years old without celiac disease. Sequenced: lymphocytes from the gut lamina propria. V is TRBV29-1 and J is TRBJ1-1; D may be TRBD1 (5 bases). The CDR3 loop is CSVDREAEAFF. CDR3 bases: TGCAGCGTTGACAGGGAAGCTGAAGCTTTCTTT.